This paragraph covers one T cell receptor (beta chain) sequence. It has no known antigen specificity. No base qualities exist here, and no much larger clone lies one base off it. This sample is part of a study of blood T cell repertoires in COVID-19 (dated by TCRdb to 2018 to 2020). About the investigation overall: The collaborator samples originated in the United States, Italy and Spain and spanned the acute and convalescent phases of COVID-19. The prospective study material was composed of cDNA or gDNA derived from T cells, B-cell-depleted T cells, or PBMCs. Deeply sampled blood TCRbeta repertoires from subjects exposed to, actively infected with, or recovered from COVID-19 were included in the dataset. The repertoires were made available in a free public database intended to serve as a resource for research on the immune response to SARS-CoV-2. Samples came from the ongoing ImmuneRACE study (first 160 participants) plus 1,254 subjects from 6 global collaborators. Nearly every sample came with metadata listing a de-identified subject ID, COVID-19 status, age in years and sex. HLA class I and class II types, where available, came from metadata supplied by the sample provider rather than from assay-based typing. Summary of the overall study and its limitations: The amount of clinical and demographic metadata varied by source and participant and was provided uncurated.

The collaborating institutions used their own protocols to collect whole blood in K2EDTA tubes. Collaborator samples were shipped for TCRbeta analysis as frozen whole blood, isolated PBMCs, or DNA extracted from either sample type. Deletion took 3 bases off V and 7 bases off J, with a span of 12 bases between the germline ends. Including the terminal cysteine and phenylalanine, the CDR3 comprises 14 residues. Only the CDR3 DNA is retained, 42 bases long and in frame from the first base. CDR1 and CDR2, looked up from the germline V gene, are KGHSH and LQKENI. TCRbeta CDR3 regions were amplified from genomic DNA by means of the immunoSEQ Assay, a bias-controlled multiplex PCR. Per the source publication's procedure: The number of nucleated cells in each sample was estimated by amplification of reference gene primers within the assay. Sequence reads were collapsed and filtered to measure the absolute abundance of every unique TCRbeta CDR3 rearrangement. For each sample, productive Simpson clonality was calculated as the square root of Simpson's diversity index over productive rearrangements. As stored in TCRdb, this immuneACCESS dataset retains in-frame rearrangements with V and J assigned. A fraction of the clones does not appear; measured against another copy, unresolved V genes explain less than half of the discrepancy, and the remainder lacks a known reason. V and J calls and clone size are copied from that table; D and trimming were computed from the DNA. The sample table records about 120,000 clones; more than 70% of these occur just once. Of the sample, 1.5% to 2% falls within the top ten clones.

The receptor chain draws on TRBV18 and TRBJ2-2; the D segment cannot be called with confidence. The receptor was isolated from a man in his 70s with acute or convalescent COVID-19. Specimen: peripheral blood. At the DNA level, the sequence is TGTGCCAGCTCACCCTATCAAGTGAGCGGGGAGCTGTTTTTT. Translated, it gives CASSPYQVSGELFF.